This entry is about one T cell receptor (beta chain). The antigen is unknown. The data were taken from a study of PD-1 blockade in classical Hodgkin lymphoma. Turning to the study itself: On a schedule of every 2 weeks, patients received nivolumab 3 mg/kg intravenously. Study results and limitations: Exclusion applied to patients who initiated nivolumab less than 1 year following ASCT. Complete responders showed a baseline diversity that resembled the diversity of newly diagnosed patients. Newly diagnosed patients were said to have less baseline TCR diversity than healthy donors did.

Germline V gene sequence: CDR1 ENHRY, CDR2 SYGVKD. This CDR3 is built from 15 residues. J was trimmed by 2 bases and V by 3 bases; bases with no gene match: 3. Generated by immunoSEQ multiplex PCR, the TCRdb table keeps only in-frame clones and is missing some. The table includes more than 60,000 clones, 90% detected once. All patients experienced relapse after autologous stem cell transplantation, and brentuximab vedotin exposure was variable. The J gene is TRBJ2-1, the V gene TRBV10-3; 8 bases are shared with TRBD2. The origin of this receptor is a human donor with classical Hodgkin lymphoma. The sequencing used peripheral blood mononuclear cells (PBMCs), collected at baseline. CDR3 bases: TGTGCCATCAGTGATATTAGCGGGACCTACAATGAGCAGTTCTTC. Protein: CAISDISGTYNEQFF.